The clone carrying this TCR beta chain was observed many times. The antigen is not known. The data were taken from a study of T-cell reconstitution after alpha-beta-depleted transplantation in children. This sample's TCRbeta library carried unique molecular identifier barcodes. TCRdb recomputed calls from the PCR reads with MiXCR, one row per CDR3 protein. The sample consists of roughly 30,000 distinct CDR3 sequences, about 7% of them appearing once. Findings and limits, study-wide: Surviving thymic progenitors and recipient T cells were the source of high TCRbeta diversity at day 60 in some patients. By about two months after transplant, alpha-beta T cells reportedly arose from several hundred graft clones that had expanded. After one year, T-cell counts and TCRbeta diversity mostly came from new T cells.

V lost 0 bases and J lost 0, with 4 bases in between. The germline CDR1 and CDR2 sequences are KGHDR and SFDVKD. The CDR3 sequence is 14 residues long. The receptor comes from a child in the first two years of life who had a stem cell transplant for acute myeloid leukemia, so the T cells may come from the graft donor. This chain connects TRBV24-1 to TRBJ2-5; D not resolved. The sample here was peripheral blood, taken 60 days after TCRalphabeta/CD19-depleted stem cell transplant. Here the CDR3 reads CATSDLGHQETQYF. DNA of the CDR3: TGTGCCACCAGTGATTTGGGACACCAAGAGACCCAGTACTTC.